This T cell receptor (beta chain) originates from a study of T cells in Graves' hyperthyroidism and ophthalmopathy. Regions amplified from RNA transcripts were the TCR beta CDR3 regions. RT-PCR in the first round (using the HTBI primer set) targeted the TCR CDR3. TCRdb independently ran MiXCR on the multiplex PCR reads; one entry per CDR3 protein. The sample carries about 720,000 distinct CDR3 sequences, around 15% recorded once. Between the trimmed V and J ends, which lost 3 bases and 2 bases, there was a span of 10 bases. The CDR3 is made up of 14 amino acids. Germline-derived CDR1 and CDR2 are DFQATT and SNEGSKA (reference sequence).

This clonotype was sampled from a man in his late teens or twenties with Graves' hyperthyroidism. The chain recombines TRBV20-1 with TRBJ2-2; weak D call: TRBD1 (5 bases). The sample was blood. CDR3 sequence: CSASDQGNTGELFF. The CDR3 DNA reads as TGCAGTGCTAGCGACCAGGGAAACACCGGGGAGCTGTTTTTT.